This passage covers 21 T cell receptor beta chains from one sample sequenced in a study of shared clonotypes between healthy human individuals. Profiling relied on immunoSEQ multiplex PCR, and the TCRdb table lists in-frame clones only, not all of them. The table records 450,000 to 500,000 clones, 76% of them present only once. The sequencing sample was made of PBMCs. These receptors originate from a middle-aged woman in good health. Some clones in this sample may be carry-over from other donors' samples.

This clone came up a few times. This probably arose from a read error, given a far larger clone one base away. V gene TRBV19 combines with J gene TRBJ1-5; D unresolved. CDR1 and CDR2 (germline): LNHDA, SQIVND (reference sequence). This CDR3 comprises 12 residues. Trimming shortened V by 3 bases and J by 5 bases, and 5 bases separated the two germline ends. The CDR3 spells CASSISDQPQHF. In nucleotides, the CDR3 is TGTGCCAGTAGTATCAGTGATCAGCCCCAGCATTTT. Filled out from reference TRBV19 and TRBJ1-5, the complete variable domain reads DGGITQSPKYLFRKEGQNVTLSCEQNLNHDAMYWYRQDPGQGLRLIYYSQIVNDFQKGDIAEGYSVSREKKESFPLTVTSAQKNPTAFYLCASSISDQPQHFGDGTRLSIL.

CDR3 DNA: TGTGCCTGGAGGGAAAGAGGACTAGCGGGAGACGAGCAGTACTTC. Protein: CAWRERGLAGDEQYF. V is TRBV30 and J is TRBJ2-7; 13 bases are a match to TRBD2. V shed 3 bases, J shed 5 bases, and the junction held 7 bases outside the gene matches. Germline CDR1 reads GTSNPN; CDR2 reads SVGIG (reference sequence). The CDR3 loop spans 15 amino acids. The whole variable domain, filled in from reference TRBV30 and TRBJ2-7, reads SQTIHQWPATLVQPVGSPLSLECTVEGTSNPNLYWYRQAAGRGLQLLFYSVGIGQISSEVPQNLSASRPQDRQFILSSKKLLLSDSGFYLCAWRERGLAGDEQYFGPGTRLTVT.

Of note for this clone: The conserved phenylalanine or tryptophan normally closing the CDR3 is absent here, so this likely arose from a read error. The chain is built from TRBV29-1 and TRBJ1-2, with D possibly matching TRBD1 (6 bases). V was pared by 5 bases and J by 2 bases, with 12 bases between. Germline loops: CDR1 SQVTM, CDR2 ANQGSEA. This CDR3 is built from 13 residues. This chain's CDR3 is CSVQGIENYGYTL. The CDR3 DNA reads TGCAGCGTTCAGGGGATAGAGAACTATGGCTACACCCTC.

The chain joins TRBV28 to TRBJ1-4; 8 nucleotides align to TRBD1. The length of the CDR3 is 14 residues. CDR1 is MDHEN, CDR2 SYDVKM, per germline. V was clipped by 5 bases and J by 7 bases; unmatched bases: 6. CDR3 bases: TGTGCCAGCAGTCCCGGGACAGGAGTTGAAAAACTGTTTTTT. This encodes CASSPGTGVEKLFF.

In nucleotides, the CDR3 is TGTGCCTGGAGGTTCAGGGGAGGGGGGACTCAGCCCCAGCATTTT. This encodes CAWRFRGGGTQPQHF. The gene calls are TRBV30 and TRBJ1-5, with D possibly being TRBD1 (6 bases). The CDR3 has 15 residues. Trimming took off 3 bases at V and 6 bases at J, with 18 bases between the two ends. Per the germline V gene, CDR1 is GTSNPN and CDR2 is SVGIG (reference sequence).

The chain carries TRBV7-2 and TRBJ1-2, with 10 bases identical to TRBD1. The V gene's germline CDR1 is SGHTA and CDR2 FQGNSA. The CDR3 loop spans 14 amino acids. V lost 3 bases, J lost 5 bases, and 3 bases stayed unmatched. The DNA of the CDR3 is TGTGCCAGCAGCTTGACAGGGGGCCTATATGGCTACACCTTC. Protein product: CASSLTGGLYGYTF. Filled out from reference TRBV7-2 and TRBJ1-2, the complete variable domain reads GAGVSQSPSNKVTEKGKDVELRCDPISGHTALYWYRQSLGQGLEFLIYFQGNSAPDKSGLPSDRFSAERTGGSVSTLTIQRTQQEDSAVYLCASSLTGGLYGYTFGSGTRLTVV.

Concerning this clone: One end of the junction does not line up with germline, which may come from a read error. This chain connects TRBV7-7 to TRBJ2-1; D gene ambiguous. The CDR3 covers 11 residues. Germline loops: CDR1 SSHAT, CDR2 FNYEAQ (reference sequence). The CDR3 DNA follows: TGTGCTAGCAGCTACTACAATGAGCAGTTCTTC. It translates to CASSYYNEQFF.

This clone was picked up one time. This chain connects TRBV4-2 to TRBJ2-7, with TRBD2 as a possible D gene (6 bases). CDR1 and CDR2 (germline): LGHNA, YNFKEQ. This CDR3 is 15 amino acids long. The V and J ends lost 1 base and 6 bases respectively, with 16 bases between them. The DNA for the CDR3 is TGTGCCAGCAGCCAAGGCCCGGACTATGCCTCCGAGCAGTACTTC. Amino acid sequence: CASSQGPDYASEQYF.

V and J are TRBV7-2 and TRBJ2-1; maybe TRBD2 (5 bases). The CDR3 covers 12 residues. Germline CDR1 reads SGHTA; CDR2 reads FQGNSA. V was cut by 5 bases and J by 12 bases, with 14 bases left in between. In DNA, the CDR3 is TGTGCCAGCAGCGAACTAAACACTAGGCAGTTCTTC. This codes for CASSELNTRQFF.

In the case of this clone: Other DNA sequences in the same sample also yield this CDR3. The chain employs TRBV29-1 and TRBJ2-5; a possible D gene is TRBD2 (5 bases). Per the germline V gene, CDR1 is SQVTM and CDR2 is ANQGSEA. Trimming cost V 5 bases and J 4 bases, with 8 bases left between them. The CDR3 is made up of 11 amino acids. The CDR3 DNA reads TGCAGCGTTTGGACTCTAGAGACCCAGTACTTC. The encoded protein is CSVWTLETQYF.

This chain links TRBV14 with TRBJ2-2, with no clear D. The CDR3 spans 15 residues. Germline V gene data show CDR1 as SGHDN and CDR2 as FVKESK. The V end was cut by 2 bases, the J end by 5 bases, with 12 bases between. CDR3 in DNA: TGTGCCAGCAGCCAACTGGGGATTCTTACCGGGGAGCTGTTTTTT. Its translation: CASSQLGILTGELFF.

The J gene is TRBJ1-1, the V gene TRBV6-5, with D possibly matching TRBD1 (5 bases). CDR1 MNHEY and CDR2 SVGAGI come from the germline V gene. The CDR3 runs to 13 residues. Trimming pared 2 bases from V and 6 bases from J, leaving 10 bases between. Here the CDR3 DNA reads TGTGCCAGCAGTTACGGGGCAAGCCCTGAAGCTTTCTTT. It specifies CASSYGASPEAFF.

To note about this clone: This same CDR3 is encoded by further DNA sequences in the sample. The chain is built from TRBV5-4 and TRBJ2-1; 8 bases align to TRBD2. Germline V gene data show CDR1 as SGHNT and CDR2 as YYREEE (reference sequence). This CDR3 is built from 15 residues. V lost 7 bases to trimming and J lost 8 bases; unmatched junction nucleotides: 14. The CDR3 nucleotides are TGTGCCAGCTTCCCCCCCGGGAGGGCCATCGATGAGCAGTTCTTC. Protein: CASFPPGRAIDEQFF. Full variable domain (outside the CDR3, taken from reference TRBV5-4 and TRBJ2-1): ETGVTQSPTHLIKTRGQQVTLRCSSQSGHNTVSWYQQALGQGPQFIFQYYREEENGRGNFPPRFSGLQFPNYSSELNVNALELDDSALYLCASFPPGRAIDEQFFGPGTRLTVL.

The chain recombines TRBV19 with TRBJ2-2, with 9 bases aligning to TRBD1. From germline, CDR1 is LNHDA and CDR2 SQIVND (reference sequence). This CDR3 spans 13 amino acids. Trimming removed 7 bases from V and 14 bases from J; junction bases left unmatched: 11. The CDR3 spells CASKPNRDRVLFF. As DNA, the CDR3 is TGTGCCAGTAAACCAAACCGGGACAGGGTTCTGTTTTTT.

The rearrangement links TRBV5-1 to TRBJ2-7, with D tentatively TRBD2 (6 bases). This CDR3 has 12 amino acids. V lost 5 bases, J lost 4 bases, and 10 bases lay in between. Germline CDR1 is SGHRS and CDR2 is YFSETQ. The DNA for the CDR3 is TGCGCCAGCAGATCGGAGGGTTACGAGCAGTACTTC. Protein sequence: CASRSEGYEQYF.

As to this clone: One base separates it from a far larger clone, so it is likely a read error. Additional DNA sequences in this sample encode the identical CDR3. This chain joins TRBV18 and TRBJ1-1, with 7 bases lining up with TRBD1. The germline V gene encodes CDR1 KGHSH and CDR2 LQKENI. V shed 5 bases and J 1 base; nucleotides not matched to a gene: 1. The CDR3 consists of 13 residues. DNA for the CDR3: TGTGCCAGCTCAGGACAGGCGAACACTGAAGCTTTCTTT. Its translation: CASSGQANTEAFF. Full variable domain (outside the CDR3, taken from reference TRBV18 and TRBJ1-1): NAGVMQNPRHLVRRRGQEARLRCSPMKGHSHVYWYRQLPEEGLKFMVYLQKENIIDESGMPKERFSAEFPKEGPSILRIQQVVRGDSAAYFCASSGQANTEAFFGQGTRLTVV.

There are a few counts of this clone. This chain connects TRBV7-6 to TRBJ1-3; D is unclear. Trimming took off 5 bases at V and 0 bases at J, with 11 bases between the two ends. The length of the CDR3 is 15 residues. Germline CDR1 SGHVS, CDR2 FNYEAQ. The CDR3 DNA sequence: TGTGCCAGCAGCACTGGACGAAGCTCTGGAAACACCATATATTTT. It yields the protein CASSTGRSSGNTIYF.

The chain has TRBV9 and TRBJ2-7; D is possibly TRBD1 (5 bases). CDR3 length: 15 residues. The V end was cut by 6 bases, the J end by 1 base, with 17 bases between. The germline CDR1 and CDR2 sequences are SGDLS and YYNGEE. The DNA of the CDR3 is TGTGCCAGCACCCCCAGGGATTTAGATTCCTACGAGCAGTACTTC. It codes for CASTPRDLDSYEQYF.

V gene TRBV5-8 combines with J gene TRBJ1-3; the D is unclear. This CDR3 has 15 residues. Germline-derived CDR1 and CDR2 are SGHTS and YDEGEE. V was clipped by 3 bases and J by 12 bases, with 22 bases between them. CDR3 bases: TGTGCCAGCAGCTCGCCCCGGACCGGCGGATCCGGCATATATTTT. Translating gives CASSSPRTGGSGIYF.

The chain combines TRBV18 with TRBJ1-1, with D maybe TRBD1 (6 bases). The CDR3 runs to 13 residues. Germline V gene data show CDR1 as KGHSH and CDR2 as LQKENI. Trimming removed 6 bases from V and 0 bases from J, with 8 bases in between. The CDR3 bases are TGTGCCAGCTCCGGACAGATGAACACTGAAGCTTTCTTT. It translates to CASSGQMNTEAFF.

This chain uses TRBV5-1 with TRBJ1-4; no firm D call. From germline, CDR1 is SGHRS and CDR2 YFSETQ. The CDR3 extends over 15 amino acids. V shed 4 bases and J shed 5 bases, with 15 bases lying between them. The CDR3 loop is CASSMLGNQNEKLFF. The CDR3 DNA follows: TGCGCCAGCAGCATGTTGGGGAACCAGAATGAAAAACTGTTTTTT.